The rows below give T cell receptor beta chains drawn from one sample of a study of blood T cell repertoires in COVID-19. Sequencing used immunoSEQ multiplex PCR; TCRdb keeps in-frame clones, though not all of them. The sample yields some 250,000 clones, roughly nine tenths seen once. The sequencing input was PBMCs or T cells enriched from blood (not recorded which). These receptors were obtained from a woman between 25 and 40 years old with acute COVID-19. CDR3s include the opening cysteine and the closing phenylalanine or tryptophan. A D gene is named only where the DNA matches it firmly. Where a row states a size, it is once, few, many or the class of an expanded clone; other rows omit it.

>TRBV11-2|.|TRBJ1-5|.
CASSPGGNQPQHF
TGTGCCAGCAGCCCCGGCGGGAATCAGCCCCAGCATTTT
>TRBV25-1|TRBD1|TRBJ1-2|.
CASSESRTGGAYGYTF
TGTGCCAGCAGTGAATCCCGGACAGGGGGTGCCTATGGCTACACCTTC
>TRBV30|.|TRBJ2-2|.
CAWSAGAGELFF
TGTGCCTGGAGCGCAGGGGCCGGGGAGCTGTTTTTT
>TRBV7-2|.|TRBJ1-5|.
CASSPGWDNQPQHF
TGTGCCAGCAGCCCAGGGTGGGACAATCAGCCCCAGCATTTT
>TRBV3-1/TRBV3-2|.|TRBJ2-5|.
CASSQGWYKETQYF
TGTGCCAGCAGCCAAGGCTGGTACAAAGAGACCCAGTACTTC
>TRBV11-3|.|TRBJ2-2|.
CASSRQSRDTGELFF
TGTGCCAGCAGTCGACAGTCGCGAGACACCGGGGAGCTGTTTTTT
>TRBV6-1|.|TRBJ2-1|.
CASSEVGGANEQFF
TGTGCCAGCAGTGAAGTGGGGGGGGCGAATGAGCAGTTCTTC
>TRBV6-2/TRBV6-3|TRBD2|TRBJ2-3|.
CASSSPTGGPGDTQYF
TGTGCCAGCAGTTCCCCCACGGGGGGGCCTGGGGATACGCAGTATTTT
>TRBV15|TRBD1|TRBJ2-2|.
CATSRNRGNTGELFF
TGTGCCACCAGCAGAAACAGGGGGAACACCGGGGAGCTGTTTTTT
>TRBV10-3|TRBD1|TRBJ2-6|.
CAISKTGTESSGANVLTF
TGTGCCATCAGCAAAACCGGGACAGAGAGTTCTGGGGCCAACGTCCTGACTTTC
>TRBV24-1|TRBD1|TRBJ1-4|.
CATSDFVGGDEKLFF
TGTGCCACCAGTGATTTCGTAGGGGGCGATGAAAAACTGTTTTTT
>TRBV6-5|.|TRBJ1-2|.
CASSYPDGSGGYTF
TGTGCCAGCAGTTACCCGGATGGTTCCGGGGGCTACACCTTC
>TRBV6-6|TRBD2|TRBJ2-3|.
CASRPTSEGTDTQYF
TGTGCCAGCAGACCTACTAGCGAGGGCACAGATACGCAGTATTTT
>TRBV5-4|.|TRBJ1-1|.
CASSLRGNTEAFF
TGTGCCAGCAGCTTGCGGGGGAACACTGAAGCTTTCTTT
>TRBV7-2|TRBD2|TRBJ2-1|.
CASSFVAGGDNEQFF
TGTGCCAGCAGCTTCGTAGCGGGGGGCGACAATGAGCAGTTCTTC
>TRBV5-1|.|TRBJ1-4|.
CASSPTRATNEKLFF
TGCGCCAGCAGCCCCACTCGAGCAACTAATGAAAAACTGTTTTTT
>TRBV28|.|TRBJ1-2|.
CASIGQPRYGYTF
TGTGCCAGCATCGGACAACCGCGGTATGGCTACACCTTC
>TRBV7-2|TRBD1|TRBJ2-7|once
CASSARQGRPHEQYF
TGTGCCAGCAGCGCCAGACAGGGGCGCCCTCACGAGCAGTACTTC
>TRBV9|.|TRBJ1-1|.
CASTPPVGNTEAFF
TGTGCCAGCACCCCCCCTGTCGGGAACACTGAAGCTTTCTTT
>TRBV15|.|TRBJ2-3|.
CATNEGGTDTQYF
TGTGCCACGAATGAGGGGGGGACAGATACGCAGTATTTT
>TRBV3-1/TRBV3-2|TRBD2|TRBJ2-3|.
CASSLGSGNTDTQYF
TGTGCCAGCAGCCTAGGTAGCGGGAACACAGATACGCAGTATTTT
>TRBV29-1|.|TRBJ2-3|.
CSVDPGHTDTQYF
TGCAGCGTTGATCCAGGACACACAGATACGCAGTATTTT
>TRBV5-6|.|TRBJ1-2|.
CASSLDGGLGYTF
TGTGCCAGCAGCTTGGACGGAGGATTGGGCTACACCTTC
>TRBV28|.|TRBJ1-1|.
CASSSDSNTEAFF
TGTGCCAGCAGTTCGGACAGCAACACTGAAGCTTTCTTT
>TRBV4-1|TRBD2|TRBJ2-7|.
CASSPRDGGASYEQYF
TGCGCCAGCAGCCCCAGGGACGGGGGGGCATCCTACGAGCAGTACTTC
>TRBV4-3|.|TRBJ1-1|.
CASSPRTDTEAFF
TGCGCCAGCAGCCCCCGGACAGACACTGAAGCTTTCTTT
>TRBV2|TRBD1|TRBJ2-1|many
CASHRERTGDEQFF
TGTGCCAGCCACAGAGAACGGACAGGGGATGAGCAGTTCTTC
>TRBV18|TRBD1|TRBJ2-7|.
CASSLGRTGDLYEQYF
TGTGCCAGCTCACTGGGTCGGACAGGGGACCTATACGAGCAGTACTTC
>TRBV29-1|TRBD1|TRBJ1-1|.
CSVEPGGDGGTEAFF
TGCAGCGTTGAGCCAGGGGGAGATGGGGGCACTGAAGCTTTCTTT
>TRBV6-5|.|TRBJ2-1|.
CASSLQPPGRGNEQFF
TGTGCCAGCAGTTTACAGCCGCCTGGTAGGGGGAATGAGCAGTTCTTC
>TRBV25-1|.|TRBJ1-1|.
CASSERETTEAFF
TGTGCCAGCAGTGAACGGGAAACCACTGAAGCTTTCTTT
>TRBV25-1|.|TRBJ2-3|.
CASSGPRVEYRAGDTQYF
TGTGCCAGCAGTGGCCCGCGGGTCGAGTACAGAGCCGGAGATACGCAGTATTTT
>TRBV10-3|.|TRBJ1-1|.
CAISGRENEAFF
TGTGCCATCAGTGGCAGGGAAAATGAAGCTTTCTTT
>TRBV6-1|.|TRBJ2-2|.
CASSEVDQWENPGELFF
TGTGCCAGCAGTGAAGTCGACCAGTGGGAGAATCCCGGGGAGCTGTTTTTT
>TRBV21-1|.|TRBJ1-5|.
CALIPVQPQHF
TGTGCCCTTATCCCGGTTCAGCCCCAGCATTTT
>TRBV5-1|.|TRBJ2-1|.
CATSDNTNEQFF
TGCGCCACTTCGGACAATACGAATGAGCAGTTCTTC
>TRBV28|TRBD1|TRBJ1-1|.
CASSLQRTGKTEAFF
TGTGCCAGCAGTTTACAGAGGACAGGGAAGACTGAAGCTTTCTTT